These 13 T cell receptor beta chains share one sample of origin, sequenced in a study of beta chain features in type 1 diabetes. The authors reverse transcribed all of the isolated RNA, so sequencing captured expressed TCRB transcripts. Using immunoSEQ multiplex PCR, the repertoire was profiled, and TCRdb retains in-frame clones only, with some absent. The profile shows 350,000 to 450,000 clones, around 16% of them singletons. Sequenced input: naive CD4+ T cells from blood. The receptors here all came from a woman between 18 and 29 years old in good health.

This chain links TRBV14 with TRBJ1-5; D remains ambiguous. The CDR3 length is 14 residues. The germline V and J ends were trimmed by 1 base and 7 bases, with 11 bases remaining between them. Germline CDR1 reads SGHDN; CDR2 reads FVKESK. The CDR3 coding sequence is TGTGCCAGCAGCCAAGTTTCGGGTCTCCAGCCCCAGCATTTT. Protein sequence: CASSQVSGLQPQHF.

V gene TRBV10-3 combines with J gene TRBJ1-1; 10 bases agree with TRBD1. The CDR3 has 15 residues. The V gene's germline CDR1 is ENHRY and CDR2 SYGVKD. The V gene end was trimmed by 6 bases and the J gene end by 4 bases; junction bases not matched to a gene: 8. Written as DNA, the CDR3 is TGTGCCATCAGGGCTCCGGGACAGGGGAGCACTGAAGCTTTCTTT. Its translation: CAIRAPGQGSTEAFF.

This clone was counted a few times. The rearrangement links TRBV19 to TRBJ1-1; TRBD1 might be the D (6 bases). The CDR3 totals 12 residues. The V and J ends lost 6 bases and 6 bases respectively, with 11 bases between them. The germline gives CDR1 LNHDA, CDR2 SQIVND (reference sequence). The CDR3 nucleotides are TGTGCCAGTAGGAAACGGACAGCTGAAGCTTTCTTT. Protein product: CASRKRTAEAFF.

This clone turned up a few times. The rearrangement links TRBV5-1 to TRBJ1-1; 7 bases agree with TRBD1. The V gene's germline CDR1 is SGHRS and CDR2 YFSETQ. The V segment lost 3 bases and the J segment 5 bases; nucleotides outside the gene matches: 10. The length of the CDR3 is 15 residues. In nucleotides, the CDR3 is TGCGCCAGCAGCTGGAACAGGGGCGCAGGGACTGAAGCTTTCTTT. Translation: CASSWNRGAGTEAFF.

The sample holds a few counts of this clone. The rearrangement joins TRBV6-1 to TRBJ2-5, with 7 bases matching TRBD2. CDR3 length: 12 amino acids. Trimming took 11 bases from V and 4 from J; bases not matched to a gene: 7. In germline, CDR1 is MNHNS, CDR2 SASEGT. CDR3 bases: TGTGCCGGGGCGGGAGTAGGAGAGACCCAGTACTTC. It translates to CAGAGVGETQYF.

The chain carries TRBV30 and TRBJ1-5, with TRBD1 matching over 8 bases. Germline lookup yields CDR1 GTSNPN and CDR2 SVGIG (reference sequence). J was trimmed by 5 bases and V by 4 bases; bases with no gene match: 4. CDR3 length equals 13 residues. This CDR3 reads CAWTDRGHQPQHF. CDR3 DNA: TGTGCCTGGACCGACAGGGGTCATCAGCCCCAGCATTTT.

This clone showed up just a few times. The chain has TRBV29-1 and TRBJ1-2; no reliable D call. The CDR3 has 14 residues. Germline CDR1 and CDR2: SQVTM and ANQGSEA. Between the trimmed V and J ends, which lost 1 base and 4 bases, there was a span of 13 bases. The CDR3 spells CSVEVPTRGYGYTF. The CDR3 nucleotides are TGCAGCGTTGAAGTCCCCACCCGGGGCTATGGCTACACCTTC. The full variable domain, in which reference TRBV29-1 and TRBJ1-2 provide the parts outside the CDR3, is SAVISQKPSRDICQRGTSLTIQCQVDSQVTMMFWYRQQPGQSLTLIATANQGSEATYESGFVIDKFPISRPNLTFSTLTVSNMSPEDSSIYLCSVEVPTRGYGYTFGSGTRLTVV.

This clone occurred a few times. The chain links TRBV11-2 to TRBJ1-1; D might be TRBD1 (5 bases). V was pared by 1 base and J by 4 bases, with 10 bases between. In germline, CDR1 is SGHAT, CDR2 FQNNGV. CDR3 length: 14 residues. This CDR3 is CASSLGGWSTEAFF. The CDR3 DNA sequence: TGTGCCAGCAGCTTAGGGGGCTGGAGCACTGAAGCTTTCTTT.

CDR3 DNA: TGTGCCAGCAGACAATACAACCAAGAGACCCAGTACTTC. Its translation: CASRQYNQETQYF. This chain connects TRBV27 to TRBJ2-5; D not resolved. V was clipped by 6 bases and J by 0 bases, with 8 bases between them. CDR3 size: 13 residues. Germline CDR1 MNHEY, CDR2 SMNVEV (reference sequence).

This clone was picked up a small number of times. DNA for the CDR3: TGTGCCAGCAGCCCTCGGACAGACTATGGCTACACCTTC. Its translation: CASSPRTDYGYTF. The chain recombines TRBV16 with TRBJ1-2; D possibly corresponds to TRBD1 (6 bases). Germline values: CDR1 KGHSY, CDR2 FQNENV. V lost 4 bases, J lost 3 bases, and 9 bases lay in between. The CDR3 length is 13 residues.

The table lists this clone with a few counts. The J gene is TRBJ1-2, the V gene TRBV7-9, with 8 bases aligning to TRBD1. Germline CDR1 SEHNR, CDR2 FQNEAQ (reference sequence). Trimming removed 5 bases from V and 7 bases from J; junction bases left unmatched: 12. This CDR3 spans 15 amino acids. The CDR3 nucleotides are TGTGCCAGCAGCATATTGACAGGGGCGAGTAGTGGCTACACCTTC. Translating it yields CASSILTGASSGYTF.

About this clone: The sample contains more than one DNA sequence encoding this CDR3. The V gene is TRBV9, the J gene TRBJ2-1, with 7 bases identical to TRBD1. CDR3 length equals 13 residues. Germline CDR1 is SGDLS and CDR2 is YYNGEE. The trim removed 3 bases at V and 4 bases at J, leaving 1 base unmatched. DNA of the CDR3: TGTGCCAGCAGCGGACAGGGATACAATGAGCAGTTCTTC. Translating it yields CASSGQGYNEQFF.

The CDR3 coding sequence is TGTGCCAGCAGCTCAATACAGGGTGTGGATGAGCAGTTCTTC. Amino acid sequence: CASSSIQGVDEQFF. The chain joins TRBV21-1 to TRBJ2-1; whether TRBD1, the table's D call, matches the DNA was not checked. TRBV21-1 has pseudogene status. The CDR3 covers 14 residues.